The 23 T cell receptor beta chains below come from one sample, sequenced in a study of T cells of healthy individuals. TCRdb called the 5' RACE reads again in MiXCR, with one record for every CDR3 protein. The sample shows 60,000 to 75,000 distinct CDR3 sequences, around 15% of them seen only once. All receptors derive from a human donor in good health.

J is TRBJ1-1 and V is TRBV5-5, with TRBD1 matching 8 bases. Germline V gives CDR1 SGHKS, CDR2 YYEKEE (reference sequence). Unmatched junction bases numbered 5, after V lost 4 bases and J lost 3 bases. The CDR3 spans 14 residues. The CDR3 region is CASSVRQGYTEAFF. DNA of the CDR3: TGTGCCAGCAGCGTACGACAGGGGTACACTGAAGCTTTCTTT.

In this sample, this clonotype turned up a few times. The chain uses TRBV7-2 and TRBJ1-1; D is uncertain. The germline gives CDR1 SGHTA, CDR2 FQGNSA. There are 15 residues in the CDR3. V was shortened by 5 bases and J by 4 bases, with 17 bases between the two germline ends. DNA for the CDR3: TGTGCCAGCAGCCCGCGCCAGGTAGTTTCCACTGAAGCTTTCTTT. Translated: CASSPRQVVSTEAFF.

The rearrangement uses TRBV27 and TRBJ1-4; D unclear. The V and J ends lost 3 bases and 2 bases respectively, with 10 bases between them. Per the germline V gene, CDR1 is MNHEY and CDR2 is SMNVEV (reference sequence). This CDR3 spans 15 amino acids. The CDR3 sequence is CASSLFGSTNEKLFF. The CDR3 nucleotides are TGTGCCAGCAGTTTGTTCGGATCGACTAATGAAAAACTGTTTTTT. The whole variable domain, remainder taken from reference TRBV27 and TRBJ1-4, is EAQVTQNPRYLITVTGKKLTVTCSQNMNHEYMSWYRQDPGLGLRQIYYSMNVEVTDKGDVPEGYKVSRKEKRNFPLILESPSPNQTSLYFCASSLFGSTNEKLFFGSGTQLSVL.

The genes are TRBV6-1 and TRBJ1-5; no reliable D call. CDR3 length equals 14 residues. Trimming stripped 3 bases from V and 3 bases from J, with 9 bases between. Germline CDR1 reads MNHNS; CDR2 reads SASEGT. CDR3: CASSDSLPNQPQHF. As DNA, the CDR3 is TGTGCCAGCAGTGATTCCCTCCCCAATCAGCCCCAGCATTTT.

This clonotype was observed a few times. This sequence joins TRBV4-1 and TRBJ1-5; D is ambiguous. The CDR3 runs to 14 residues. CDR1 and CDR2 (germline): MGHRA, YSYEKL. V lost 2 bases and J lost 1, with 6 bases in between. CDR3 coding DNA: TGCGCCAGCAGCCAATGGCAGAGCAATCAGCCCCAGCATTTT. This translates into CASSQWQSNQPQHF.

The gene calls are TRBV20-1 and TRBJ1-2, with unresolved D. The CDR3 is made up of 10 amino acids. Trimming removed 6 bases at V and 9 bases at J, with 11 bases between. Germline V lookup: CDR1 DFQATT, CDR2 SNEGSKA (reference sequence). The CDR3 DNA sequence: TGCAGTGCCAACCTGGTGAGCTACACCTTC. Translated, it gives CSANLVSYTF.

This clonotype has more than one count but fewer than ten. The V and J genes are TRBV4-1 and TRBJ1-5; perhaps TRBD1 as D (5 bases). Trimming stripped 4 bases from V and 6 bases from J, with 10 bases between. The CDR3 sequence is 13 residues long. CDR1 MGHRA and CDR2 YSYEKL come from the germline V gene. CDR3 DNA: TGCGCCAGCAGCCGGGGGACGGGTCAGCCCCAGCATTTT. It is translated as CASSRGTGQPQHF.

This clonotype was observed many times. The chain is built from TRBV28 and TRBJ1-5; 9 bases are a match to TRBD1. Germline V gene lookup returns CDR1 MDHEN and CDR2 SYDVKM. This CDR3 has 14 amino acids. V gave up 6 bases and J gave up 2 bases; unmatched junction bases: 2. The CDR3 loop is CASRGQGGNQPQHF. The CDR3 DNA reads TGTGCCAGCAGGGGACAGGGAGGCAATCAGCCCCAGCATTTT.

Many counts were recorded for this clonotype. The rearrangement links TRBV10-3 to TRBJ2-5; D possibly corresponds to TRBD1 (5 bases). Trimming pared 11 bases from V and 2 bases from J, leaving 12 bases between. CDR3 size: 12 residues. Germline V CDR1 and CDR2: ENHRY, SYGVKD. CDR3 residues: CAASGQQETQYF. The CDR3 nucleotides are TGTGCCGCATCAGGGCAGCAAGAGACCCAGTACTTC.

This chain links TRBV4-3 with TRBJ2-7; 9 positions agree with TRBD2. This CDR3 is built from 17 residues. V shed 0 bases, J shed 1 base, and the junction held 7 bases outside the gene matches. Germline V gene lookup returns CDR1 LGHNA and CDR2 YSLEER. The CDR3 coding sequence is TGCGCCAGCAGCCAAGAACTTCCTAGCGGGATTTCCTACGAGCAGTACTTC. Translation gives CASSQELPSGISYEQYF.

This clonotype was seen a few times. This CDR3 reads CASKLSPLAGVGGYNEQFF. DNA for the CDR3: TGCGCCAGCAAGCTTAGCCCCCTAGCGGGAGTCGGGGGCTACAATGAGCAGTTCTTC. The rearrangement joins TRBV5-1 to TRBJ2-1, with 10 bases fitting TRBD2. The germline V gene encodes CDR1 SGHRS and CDR2 YFSETQ. This CDR3 is 19 amino acids long. V shed 6 bases, J shed 3 bases, and the junction held 18 bases outside the gene matches.

This clonotype has ten or more counts. The chain couples TRBV29-1 to TRBJ1-1; 7 bases agree with TRBD1. After removal of 7 bases from V and 11 bases from J, the junction contained 13 bases not matched to a gene. Germline-derived CDR1 and CDR2 are SQVTM and ANQGSEA. The CDR3 runs to 12 residues. In DNA form, the CDR3 reads TGCAGCGGCTCTGCTTGGACAGGTGATGCTTTCTTT. Its protein is CSGSAWTGDAFF.

This clonotype was seen only a few times. The chain recombines TRBV19 with TRBJ1-1; the D is unclear. V was cut by 6 bases and J by 3 bases, with 11 bases left in between. Germline CDR1 and CDR2: LNHDA and SQIVND (reference sequence). There are 13 residues in the CDR3. CDR3: CASRGIGDTEAFF. CDR3 in DNA: TGTGCCAGTAGAGGCATTGGGGACACTGAAGCTTTCTTT.

The table lists this clonotype with many counts. The chain links TRBV10-3 to TRBJ1-1, with D maybe TRBD1 (6 bases). The CDR3 runs 13 residues. The V end was cut by 10 bases, the J end by 4 bases, with 16 bases between. The germline CDR1 and CDR2 sequences are ENHRY and SYGVKD. The CDR3 loop reads CAKRRDTTTEAFF. Written as DNA, the CDR3 is TGTGCCAAGCGCCGGGACACGACCACTGAAGCTTTCTTT.

The chain links TRBV7-3 to TRBJ2-1, with D unresolved. CDR3 length: 15 residues. Germline CDR1 SGHTA, CDR2 FQGTGA. V was clipped by 3 bases and J by 0 bases, with 9 bases between them. CDR3 protein: CASSLGLSSYNEQFF. CDR3 in DNA: TGTGCCAGCAGCTTGGGCCTGAGCTCCTACAATGAGCAGTTCTTC.

The chain uses TRBV19 and TRBJ2-1; the D gene is possibly TRBD2 (5 bases). The CDR3 consists of 13 residues. The V gene lost 3 bases and the J gene lost 9 bases, with 12 bases spanning the gap. Germline loops: CDR1 LNHDA, CDR2 SQIVND (reference sequence). CDR3 sequence reads: CASSIGVRGEQFF. CDR3 DNA: TGTGCCAGTAGTATTGGGGTCCGGGGTGAGCAGTTCTTC. The variable domain in full, with the rest retrieved from reference TRBV19 and TRBJ2-1, is DGGITQSPKYLFRKEGQNVTLSCEQNLNHDAMYWYRQDPGQGLRLIYYSQIVNDFQKGDIAEGYSVSREKKESFPLTVTSAQKNPTAFYLCASSIGVRGEQFFGPGTRLTVL.

This chain links TRBV11-2 with TRBJ2-7; 15 bases map to TRBD2. Germline loops: CDR1 SGHAT, CDR2 FQNNGV. V dropped 5 bases and J dropped 1; count of bases not matched to a gene: 9. This CDR3 contains 18 residues. The CDR3 reads CASSRGLAGGISSYEQYF. The CDR3 nucleotides read TGTGCCAGCAGCCGGGGACTAGCGGGGGGAATTTCATCCTACGAGCAGTACTTC.

This clonotype showed up many times. The chain recombines TRBV20-1 with TRBJ1-6; D gene uncertain. Germline CDR1 is DFQATT and CDR2 is SNEGSKA (reference sequence). The V and J ends lost 2 bases and 8 bases respectively, with 16 bases between them. The CDR3 extends over 15 amino acids. The CDR3 nucleotides read TGCAGTGCTAGAACCGAAGTCGGGGTGGATTCACCCCTCCACTTT. Its translation is CSARTEVGVDSPLHF.

This clonotype was observed a single time. This chain uses TRBV20-1 with TRBJ2-5, with 8 nucleotides matching TRBD1. From germline, CDR1 is DFQATT and CDR2 SNEGSKA (reference sequence). With 3 bases clipped from V and 7 bases from J, the junction kept 7 bases outside the gene matches. This CDR3 comprises 13 residues. In DNA, the CDR3 is TGCAGTGCTAGCACAGGGGGATGGCGGACCCAGTACTTC. Its translation is CSASTGGWRTQYF.

As regards this clonotype: A read error is possible here, since a much larger clone lies one base away. The conserved phenylalanine or tryptophan is not found at the CDR3 terminus, so this likely reflects a read error. This rearrangement joins TRBV12-3 or TRBV12-4 to TRBJ2-4, with D tentatively TRBD2 (7 bases). The CDR3 is 14 amino acids. Trimming shortened V by 3 bases and J by 8 bases, and 14 bases separated the two germline ends. Here the CDR3 DNA reads TGTGCCAGCAGTTTTAAGGGGGGGGTGGACATTCAGTACTCC. Translated, it gives CASSFKGGVDIQYS.

This clonotype was picked up many times. At one of its ends the junction is not consistent with the germline gene, which may arise from a read error. The rearrangement uses TRBV7-7 and TRBJ2-2; 9 nucleotides align to TRBD1. CDR1 and CDR2 from the germline V gene are SSHAT and FNYEAQ (reference sequence). CDR3 size: 15 residues. This chain's CDR3 is CASTPGQGAAGELFF. CDR3 DNA: TGTGCTAGCACACCGGGACAGGGTGCGGCCGGGGAGCTGTTTTTT.

This clonotype was seen ten or more times. The chain carries TRBV9 and TRBJ2-7; TRBD1 matches at 12 bases. Germline CDR1 and CDR2: SGDLS and YYNGEE. The length of the CDR3 is 14 residues. With V trimmed by 3 bases and J by 6 bases, 4 bases remained unmatched. DNA of the CDR3: TGTGCCAGCAGCGCCGGGACAGGGGGCTTCGAGCAGTACTTC. Translating gives CASSAGTGGFEQYF.

The chain joins TRBV5-4 to TRBJ2-7, with 14 bases aligning to TRBD2. The J segment lost 11 bases and the V segment lost 5 bases, leaving 3 bases of the junction unmatched. Germline assignment: CDR1 SGHNT and CDR2 YYREEE (reference sequence). The CDR3 is 12 amino acids. CDR3 bases: TGTGCCAGCAGGTCGACTAGCGGGAGGGAGTACTTC. Its protein product is CASRSTSGREYF.